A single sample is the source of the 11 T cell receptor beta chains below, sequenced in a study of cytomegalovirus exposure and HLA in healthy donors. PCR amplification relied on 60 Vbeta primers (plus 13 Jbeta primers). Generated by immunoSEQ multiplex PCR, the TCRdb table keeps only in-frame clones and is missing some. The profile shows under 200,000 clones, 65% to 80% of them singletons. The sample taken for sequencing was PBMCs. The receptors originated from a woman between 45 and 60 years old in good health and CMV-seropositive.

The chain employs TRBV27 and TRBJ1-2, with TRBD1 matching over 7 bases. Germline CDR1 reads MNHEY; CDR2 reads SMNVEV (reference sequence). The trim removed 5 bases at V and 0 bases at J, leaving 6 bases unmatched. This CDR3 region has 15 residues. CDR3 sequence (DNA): TGTGCCAGCAGTCAACAGGGGATTGCTAACTATGGCTACACCTTC. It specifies CASSQQGIANYGYTF.

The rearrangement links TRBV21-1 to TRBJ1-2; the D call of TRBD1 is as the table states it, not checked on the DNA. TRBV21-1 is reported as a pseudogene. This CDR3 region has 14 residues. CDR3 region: CASSKVAGEYGYTF. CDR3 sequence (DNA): TGTGCCAGCAGCAAAGTGGCAGGGGAGTATGGCTACACCTTC.

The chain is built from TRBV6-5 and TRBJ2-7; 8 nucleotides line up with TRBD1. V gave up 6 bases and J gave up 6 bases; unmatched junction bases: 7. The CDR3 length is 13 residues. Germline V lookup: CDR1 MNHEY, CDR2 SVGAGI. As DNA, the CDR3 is TGTGCCAGCAGAGCGCGAACAGGGGGCGAGCAGTACTTC. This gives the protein CASRARTGGEQYF.

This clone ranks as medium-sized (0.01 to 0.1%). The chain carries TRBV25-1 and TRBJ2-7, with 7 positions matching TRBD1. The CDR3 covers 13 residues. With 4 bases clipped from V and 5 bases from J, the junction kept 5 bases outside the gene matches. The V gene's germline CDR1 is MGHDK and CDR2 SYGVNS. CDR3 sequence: CASSGRQGNEQYF. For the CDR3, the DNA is TGTGCCAGCAGTGGGCGACAGGGAAACGAGCAGTACTTC.

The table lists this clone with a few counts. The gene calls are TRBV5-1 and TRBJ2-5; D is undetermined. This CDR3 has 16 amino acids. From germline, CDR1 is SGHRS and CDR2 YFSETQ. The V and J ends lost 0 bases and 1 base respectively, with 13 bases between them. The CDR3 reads CASSLGAQALQETQYF. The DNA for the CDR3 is TGCGCCAGCAGCTTGGGTGCCCAAGCACTCCAAGAGACCCAGTACTTC.

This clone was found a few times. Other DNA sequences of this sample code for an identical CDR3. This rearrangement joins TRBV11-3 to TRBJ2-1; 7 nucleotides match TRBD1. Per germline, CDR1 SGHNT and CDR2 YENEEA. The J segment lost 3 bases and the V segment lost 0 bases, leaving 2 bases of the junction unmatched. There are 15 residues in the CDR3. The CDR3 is CASSLEQGSYNEQFF. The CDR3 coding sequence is TGTGCCAGCAGCTTAGAACAGGGGAGCTACAATGAGCAGTTCTTC.

CDR3 protein: CASSLPQGASDTEAFF. In DNA form, the CDR3 reads TGTGCCAGCAGTTTACCCCAGGGGGCAAGTGACACTGAAGCTTTCTTT. V usage is TRBV28 and J usage is TRBJ1-1; 8 positions agree with TRBD1. Looked up from germline, CDR1 is MDHEN and CDR2 is SYDVKM. V shed 2 bases, J shed 3 bases, and the junction held 8 bases outside the gene matches. CDR3 length: 16 amino acids.

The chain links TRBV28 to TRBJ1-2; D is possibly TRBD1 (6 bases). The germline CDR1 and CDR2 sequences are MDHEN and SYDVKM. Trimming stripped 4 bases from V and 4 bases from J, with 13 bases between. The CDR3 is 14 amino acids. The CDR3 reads CASSSPDRRYGYTF. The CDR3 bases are TGTGCCAGCAGTTCTCCCGACAGGCGCTATGGCTACACCTTC.

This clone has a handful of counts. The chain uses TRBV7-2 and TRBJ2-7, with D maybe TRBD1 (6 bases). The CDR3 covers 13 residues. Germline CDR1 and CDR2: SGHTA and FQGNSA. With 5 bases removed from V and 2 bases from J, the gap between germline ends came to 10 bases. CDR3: CASSRDMAYEQYF. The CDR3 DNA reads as TGTGCCAGCAGCCGGGACATGGCCTACGAGCAGTACTTC.

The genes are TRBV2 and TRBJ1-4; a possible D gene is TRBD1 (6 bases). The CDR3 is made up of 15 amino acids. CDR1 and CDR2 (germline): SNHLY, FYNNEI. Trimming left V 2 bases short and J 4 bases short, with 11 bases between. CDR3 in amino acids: CASSERGSYNEKLFF. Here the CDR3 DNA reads TGTGCCAGCAGTGAAAGGGGGTCATATAATGAAAAACTGTTTTTT.

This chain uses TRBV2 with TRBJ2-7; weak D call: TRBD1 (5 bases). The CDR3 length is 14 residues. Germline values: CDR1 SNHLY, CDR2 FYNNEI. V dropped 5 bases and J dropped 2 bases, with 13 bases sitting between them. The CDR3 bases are TGTGCCAGCAGTCAATGGCCAGGGACCTACGAGCAGTACTTC. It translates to CASSQWPGTYEQYF.